This T cell receptor (beta chain) originates from a study of CD8+ T cells in alopecia areata. As for the study in general: Tofacitinib was taken orally by treated patients, and the dose was 5 to 10 mg twice daily. Tofacitinib therapy lasting 6 to 18 months was followed by 6 months off drug. Study results and caveats: Within the top 100, expanded CD8+ clones significantly decreased with tofacitinib, as did scalp clonality. Many expanded lesional clones persisted during tofacitinib (in both scalp and blood).

J gave up 8 bases and V 4 bases, and 9 bases lay outside the gene matches. Germline-derived CDR1 and CDR2 are GTSNPN and SVGIG (reference sequence). The CDR3 consists of 14 residues. Comment on this clone: Its antigen is unknown.

As the sequencing template, cDNA was produced by extracting RNA and reverse transcribing it. Assay used: immunoSEQ multiplex PCR; TCRdb lists only in-frame clones, some missing. Of 75,000 to 85,000 clones listed, approximately 72% were seen once; the top ten hold about a quarter. The treatment: oral pan-JAK inhibitor, 5-10 mg twice daily. Material: CD8+ T cells sorted from blood, obtained at week 24, from a patient treated with tofacitinib. The chain has TRBV30 and TRBJ2-1, with 9 bases matching TRBD1. The sequence was collected from a human donor with alopecia areata. CDR3 nucleotide sequence: TGTGCCTGGACTACGGGACAGGGTAGGGATGAGCAGTTCTTC. Translating it yields CAWTTGQGRDEQFF.